This T cell receptor (beta chain) derives from a study of T cell responses to AZD1222 COVID-19 vaccine. General study findings and limits: Two doses of AZD1222 preceded a rise in Spike-specific TCR breadth and depth. Only after the peak T cell response were repertoires sampled. White British ancestry dominated among donors, who included more females, and clonal diversity was possibly underestimated.

Looked up from germline, CDR1 is SEHNR and CDR2 is FQNEAQ (reference sequence). The CDR3 runs 18 residues. After removal of 2 bases from V and 7 bases from J, the junction contained 15 bases not matched to a gene. Note on this clone: Antigen specificity is unknown.

Libraries were prepared by immunoSEQ multiplex PCR; TCRdb keeps only in-frame clonotypes and omits some of them. The table lists 130,000 to 150,000 clones, 90% to 95% of them singletons. The specimen comprised peripheral blood, sampled on day 0 of AZD1222 vaccination. The source of this sequence is an adult in good health. The chain has TRBV7-9 and TRBJ2-1, with 9 bases identical to TRBD2. In DNA form, the CDR3 reads TGTGCCAGCAGCTTACCCTTCAGGGTAGCGGGAGTACTGAATGAGCAGTTCTTC. It specifies CASSLPFRVAGVLNEQFF.